What follows are 30 T cell receptor beta chains derived from one specimen sequenced in a study of cytomegalovirus exposure and HLA in healthy donors. The PCR contained 60 Vbeta and 13 Jbeta primers. Sequencing was performed with immunoSEQ multiplex PCR; in TCRdb, only in-frame clones are kept and a portion is missing. The sample holds under 110,000 clones; roughly 82% are singletons and the top ten take 6.1%. The sample was PBMCs. The receptors stem from a woman aged 45-60 years in good health and CMV-seropositive.

The rearrangement uses TRBV4-3 and TRBJ1-2, with a possible D match to TRBD1 (5 bases). V was trimmed by 0 bases and J by 2 bases, leaving 19 bases between them. CDR3 length: 18 residues. From germline, CDR1 is LGHNA and CDR2 YSLEER. The CDR3 sequence: CASSQDGIGGRNNYGYTF. The CDR3, as DNA: TGCGCCAGCAGCCAAGACGGTATCGGGGGAAGAAACAACTATGGCTACACCTTC.

The rearrangement links TRBV9 to TRBJ1-3; D unclear. The V end lost 0 bases, the J end lost 4 bases, and 8 bases lay between the germline ends. CDR1 and CDR2 from the germline V gene are SGDLS and YYNGEE. The CDR3 is 14 amino acids. CDR3 in amino acids: CASSVVPGGNTIYF. The CDR3 region has the DNA TGTGCCAGCAGCGTAGTCCCGGGGGGAAACACCATATATTTT.

The count of this clone is one. The chain has TRBV7-9 and TRBJ1-5, with a possible D match to TRBD1 (5 bases). Trimming removed 1 base from V and 1 base from J, with 8 bases in between. In germline, CDR1 is SEHNR, CDR2 FQNEAQ (reference sequence). This CDR3 is built from 15 residues. The DNA for the CDR3 is TGTGCCAGCAGCTTAGGGGGGGGGAGCAATCAGCCCCAGCATTTT. This gives the protein CASSLGGGSNQPQHF.

The rearrangement joins TRBV5-5 to TRBJ2-7; D may be TRBD1 (6 bases). From germline, CDR1 is SGHKS and CDR2 YYEKEE (reference sequence). V lost 4 bases and J lost 2, with 13 bases in between. This CDR3 is 14 amino acids long. CDR3 nucleotides: TGTGCCAGCAGCGTCGGGACACCGACCTACGAGCAGTACTTC. Amino acid sequence: CASSVGTPTYEQYF.

The chain links TRBV6-1 to TRBJ2-3; D might be TRBD1 (6 bases). Germline CDR1 MNHNS, CDR2 SASEGT. The CDR3 sequence is 15 residues long. V was pared by 3 bases and J by 2 bases, with 12 bases between. Written as DNA, the CDR3 is TGTGCCAGCAGTGAGATGGGACACCTCACAGATACGCAGTATTTT. Residues: CASSEMGHLTDTQYF.

J is TRBJ1-6 and V is TRBV4-1; D remains unclear. This CDR3 has 17 amino acids. Per the germline V gene, CDR1 is MGHRA and CDR2 is YSYEKL. V was pared by 4 bases and J by 6 bases, with 19 bases between. CDR3 region: CASSPVFGRNSNSPLHF. CDR3 sequence (DNA): TGCGCCAGCAGCCCAGTCTTTGGCAGAAATTCTAATTCACCCCTCCACTTT.

The V call is TRBV5-6, the J call TRBJ2-1; no reliable D call. The germline gives CDR1 SGHDT, CDR2 YYEEEE. With 1 base removed from V and 8 bases from J, the gap between germline ends came to 4 bases. The CDR3 has 11 residues. The CDR3 nucleotides are TGTGCCAGCAGCTTGCGGTATGAGCAGTTCTTC. It is translated as CASSLRYEQFF.

The chain employs TRBV19 and TRBJ1-2, with 8 bases fitting TRBD1. Germline trimming cut 3 bases from V and 5 bases from J; bases unmatched to any gene: 5. Per germline, CDR1 LNHDA and CDR2 SQIVND (reference sequence). CDR3 length: 14 amino acids. CDR3 bases: TGTGCCAGTAGTATTCAGGGGGCGAGGTATGGCTACACCTTC. Protein sequence: CASSIQGARYGYTF.

The CDR3 bases are TGTGCCAGCTCACTGACCGACAGCTATGGCTACACCTTC. Its protein is CASSLTDSYGYTF. The chain carries TRBV18 and TRBJ1-2; TRBD1 is a possible D gene (5 bases). The CDR3 extends over 13 amino acids. Germline-derived CDR1 and CDR2 are KGHSH and LQKENI. V lost 4 bases and J lost 4, with 10 bases in between.

The V call is TRBV30, the J call TRBJ1-1, with 9 bases that match TRBD1. Germline V lookup: CDR1 GTSNPN, CDR2 SVGIG (reference sequence). V was clipped by 0 bases and J by 3 bases; unmatched bases: 5. CDR3 length equals 15 residues. The CDR3 bases are TGTGCCTGGAGTGTACTGGGACAGGGCCACACTGAAGCTTTCTTT. This codes for CAWSVLGQGHTEAFF.

The count of this clone is one. This CDR3 is CASRLGADTQYF. CDR3 DNA: TGTGCCAGCCGACTAGGCGCCGATACGCAGTATTTT. J is TRBJ2-3 and V is TRBV2, with D tentatively TRBD2 (6 bases). The CDR3 has 12 residues. Trimming left V 8 bases short and J 6 bases short, with 12 bases between. Germline CDR1 SNHLY, CDR2 FYNNEI.

Turning to this clone: This CDR3 is also generated by other DNA sequences in the sample. V gene TRBV27 combines with J gene TRBJ2-3; 12 bases fit TRBD2. This CDR3 comprises 15 residues. Germline lookup yields CDR1 MNHEY and CDR2 SMNVEV (reference sequence). The J segment lost 4 bases and the V segment lost 6 bases, leaving 5 bases of the junction unmatched. Written as DNA, the CDR3 is TGTGCCAGCAGCCTCGGACTAGCGGGGTCAGATACGCAGTATTTT. This gives the protein CASSLGLAGSDTQYF.

About this clone: At one end the junction does not follow the germline gene, possibly because of a read error. CDR3 DNA sequence: TGCAGCGTTGAATCAGGGAGGAACGCTGAAGCTTTCTTT. Its protein is CSVESGRNAEAFF. J is TRBJ1-1 and V is TRBV29-1; possible D gene TRBD1, 5 bases. There are 13 residues in the CDR3. The germline gives CDR1 SQVTM, CDR2 ANQGSEA.

CDR3 loop: CASSRPLGSGASEKLFF. DNA of the CDR3: TGTGCCAGCAGCCGACCTTTAGGCTCAGGGGCTAGCGAAAAACTGTTTTTT. This chain joins TRBV7-2 and TRBJ1-4, with D possibly matching TRBD1 (6 bases). V was shortened by 5 bases and J by 8 bases, with 24 bases between the two germline ends. The germline V gene encodes CDR1 SGHTA and CDR2 FQGNSA. The CDR3 has 17 amino acids. The full variable domain, its missing parts supplied by reference TRBV7-2 and TRBJ1-4, is GAGVSQSPSNKVTEKGKDVELRCDPISGHTALYWYRQSLGQGLEFLIYFQGNSAPDKSGLPSDRFSAERTGGSVSTLTIQRTQQEDSAVYLCASSRPLGSGASEKLFFGSGTQLSVL.

V gene TRBV28 combines with J gene TRBJ1-1; D is perhaps TRBD1 (5 bases). The germline V gene encodes CDR1 MDHEN and CDR2 SYDVKM. This CDR3 has 18 amino acids. V was shortened by 9 bases and J by 3 bases, with 29 bases between the two germline ends. This CDR3 reads CASVLPSLRGIGYTEAFF. The DNA for the CDR3 is TGTGCCAGTGTCCTACCCTCCCTTAGGGGCATAGGGTACACTGAAGCTTTCTTT.

The V and J genes are TRBV7-2 and TRBJ2-5, with D perhaps matching TRBD1 (6 bases). The J call may be mistaken, given a closer DNA end match to TRBJ2-7. Germline CDR1 and CDR2: SGHTA and FQGNSA. The CDR3 is 13 amino acids. The DNA for the CDR3 is TGTGCCAGCAGCCAGAACAGGGTTGGCGAGCAGTACTTC. Its translation is CASSQNRVGEQYF.

The rearrangement links TRBV9 to TRBJ2-7; a weak D match, TRBD1 (5 bases). V lost 2 bases and J lost 5, with 14 bases in between. CDR1 and CDR2 (germline): SGDLS, YYNGEE. The CDR3 runs to 14 residues. The CDR3 nucleotides read TGTGCCAGCAGCGTGGCAGGGCATTCCGACGAGCAGTACTTC. Protein: CASSVAGHSDEQYF.

The V call is TRBV14, the J call TRBJ2-1; D may be TRBD2 (6 bases). Trimming removed 0 bases at V and 4 bases at J, with 16 bases between. Germline assignment: CDR1 SGHDN and CDR2 FVKESK. The CDR3 is 17 amino acids. CDR3 in amino acids: CASSQDRGTLRYNEQFF. CDR3 bases: TGTGCCAGCAGCCAAGATCGGGGGACCTTGCGGTACAATGAGCAGTTCTTC. The full variable domain, with the rest looked up from reference TRBV14 and TRBJ2-1, is EAGVTQFPSHSVIEKGQTVTLRCDPISGHDNLYWYRRVMGKEIKFLLHFVKESKQDESGMPNNRFLAERTGGTYSTLKVQPAELEDSGVYFCASSQDRGTLRYNEQFFGPGTRLTVL.

This chain joins TRBV6-1 and TRBJ2-1, with D maybe TRBD1 (5 bases). Trimming pared 5 bases from V and 2 bases from J, leaving 7 bases between. From germline, CDR1 is MNHNS and CDR2 SASEGT. This CDR3 contains 13 residues. The CDR3 sequence: CASSPGTYNEQFF. As DNA, the CDR3 is TGTGCCAGCAGTCCAGGGACCTACAATGAGCAGTTCTTC.

Written as DNA, the CDR3 is TGCGCCAGCAGTTTTCGAGGGGGCGACGAGCAGTACTTC. Its protein is CASSFRGGDEQYF. The chain joins TRBV5-1 to TRBJ2-7; TRBD1 matches 7 bases. The length of the CDR3 is 13 residues. CDR1 SGHRS and CDR2 YFSETQ come from the germline V gene. Trimming removed 5 bases from V and 5 bases from J; junction bases left unmatched: 7. Drawing the rest from reference TRBV5-1 and TRBJ2-7, the complete variable domain is KAGVTQTPRYLIKTRGQQVTLSCSPISGHRSVSWYQQTPGQGLQFLFEYFSETQRNKGNFPGRFSGRQFSNSRSEMNVSTLELGDSALYLCASSFRGGDEQYFGPGTRLTVT.

The rearrangement uses TRBV6-5 and TRBJ1-1, with TRBD1 matching over 7 bases. CDR3 size: 13 residues. The ends lost 6 bases at V and 4 bases at J; junction bases unmatched: 5. CDR1 and CDR2 (germline): MNHEY, SVGAGI. The CDR3 nucleotides read TGTGCCAGCAGACCTTCAGGGGGCACTGAAGCTTTCTTT. This sequence encodes CASRPSGGTEAFF.

The chain recombines TRBV18 with TRBJ2-7; TRBD2 agrees at 14 bases. With 4 bases clipped from V and 7 bases from J, the junction kept 9 bases outside the gene matches. Germline-derived CDR1 and CDR2 are KGHSH and LQKENI. CDR3 length: 16 residues. The CDR3 protein is CASSLGTSGGTREQYF. Here the CDR3 DNA reads TGTGCCAGCTCACTCGGGACTAGCGGGGGAACTAGGGAGCAGTACTTC.

The chain is built from TRBV28 and TRBJ1-5, with 8 positions matching TRBD1. From germline, CDR1 is MDHEN and CDR2 SYDVKM. There are 16 residues in the CDR3. Germline trimming cut 4 bases from V and 3 bases from J; bases unmatched to any gene: 8. CDR3: CASSSTGTGLNQPQHF. The CDR3 bases are TGTGCCAGCAGTTCTACTGGGACAGGCCTCAATCAGCCCCAGCATTTT.

This chain joins TRBV27 and TRBJ1-5; D is perhaps TRBD1 (5 bases). V gave up 5 bases and J gave up 3 bases, with 11 bases separating them. The CDR3 contains 14 residues. Germline CDR1 reads MNHEY; CDR2 reads SMNVEV (reference sequence). The CDR3: CASSDQGINQPQHF. CDR3 DNA: TGTGCCAGCAGTGATCAGGGTATCAATCAGCCCCAGCATTTT.

V usage is TRBV15 and J usage is TRBJ2-1; 10 nucleotides align to TRBD1. This CDR3 region has 16 residues. Germline values: CDR1 LNHNV, CDR2 YYDKDF (reference sequence). The V gene end was trimmed by 5 bases and the J gene end by 8 bases; junction bases not matched to a gene: 12. CDR3 DNA: TGTGCCACCAGCCCCCTGGGGGACAGGGGAACCGATGAGCAGTTCTTC. This translates into CATSPLGDRGTDEQFF. Full variable domain (rest looked up from reference TRBV15 and TRBJ2-1): DAMVIQNPRYQVTQFGKPVTLSCSQTLNHNVMYWYQQKSSQAPKLLFHYYDKDFNNEADTPDNFQSRRPNTSFCFLDIRSPGLGDTAMYLCATSPLGDRGTDEQFFGPGTRLTVL.

V and J are TRBV5-4 and TRBJ2-5; 9 bases agree with TRBD2. The germline gives CDR1 SGHNT, CDR2 YYREEE (reference sequence). CDR3 length equals 15 residues. V was clipped by 7 bases and J by 1 base; unmatched bases: 8. CDR3 region: CASSSSGVLQETQYF. In DNA form, the CDR3 reads TGTGCCAGCTCCTCTAGCGGGGTCCTCCAAGAGACCCAGTACTTC.

V usage is TRBV11-2 and J usage is TRBJ1-3; 11 bases agree with TRBD1. CDR1 is SGHAT, CDR2 FQNNGV, per germline. The CDR3 loop spans 14 amino acids. V shed 5 bases, J shed 8 bases, and the junction held 5 bases outside the gene matches. The CDR3 protein is CASSLRTGGHTIYF. CDR3 DNA sequence: TGTGCCAGCAGCCTCAGGACAGGGGGCCACACCATATATTTT.

The rearrangement joins TRBV5-4 to TRBJ2-3; 9 bases align to TRBD2. Germline V lookup: CDR1 SGHNT, CDR2 YYREEE (reference sequence). The CDR3 covers 16 residues. The junction had 12 bases not matched to a gene; V was cut back by 3 bases and J by 7 bases. CDR3 loop: CASSSGGAGGLHTQYF. As DNA, the CDR3 is TGTGCCAGCAGCTCCGGGGGCGCGGGGGGGCTGCATACGCAGTATTTT.

This chain links TRBV5-5 with TRBJ1-5, with D unclear. V lost 0 bases to trimming and J lost 1 base, with 8 bases between them. CDR3 length: 15 amino acids. CDR1 SGHKS and CDR2 YYEKEE come from the germline V gene (reference sequence). The chain's CDR3 is CASSLDPRSNQPQHF. CDR3 nucleotides: TGTGCCAGCAGCTTGGACCCCAGAAGCAATCAGCCCCAGCATTTT.

V is TRBV5-1 and J is TRBJ2-1, with TRBD2 matching over 9 bases. After removal of 3 bases from V and 6 bases from J, the junction contained 10 bases not matched to a gene. The V gene's germline CDR1 is SGHRS and CDR2 YFSETQ. This CDR3 has 16 amino acids. This chain's CDR3 is CASSSTPAGGVNEQFF. In DNA, the CDR3 is TGCGCCAGCAGCTCCACCCCGGCGGGGGGGGTCAATGAGCAGTTCTTC.